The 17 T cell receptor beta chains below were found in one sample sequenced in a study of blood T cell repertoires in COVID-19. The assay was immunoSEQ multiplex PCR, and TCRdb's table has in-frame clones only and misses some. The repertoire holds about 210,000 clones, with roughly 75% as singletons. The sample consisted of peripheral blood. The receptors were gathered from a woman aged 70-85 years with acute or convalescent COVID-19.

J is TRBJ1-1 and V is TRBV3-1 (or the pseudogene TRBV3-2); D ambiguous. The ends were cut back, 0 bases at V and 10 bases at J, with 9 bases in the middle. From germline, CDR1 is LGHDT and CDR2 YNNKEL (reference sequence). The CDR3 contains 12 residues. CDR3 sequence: CASSQDVSGAFF. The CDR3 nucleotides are TGTGCCAGCAGCCAAGATGTATCAGGAGCTTTCTTT.

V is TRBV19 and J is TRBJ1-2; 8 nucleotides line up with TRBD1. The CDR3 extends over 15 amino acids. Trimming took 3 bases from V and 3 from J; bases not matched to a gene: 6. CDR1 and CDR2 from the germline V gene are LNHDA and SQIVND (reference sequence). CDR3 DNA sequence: TGTGCCAGTAGTATTTTCGGACAGGGAGACTATGGCTACACCTTC. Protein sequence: CASSIFGQGDYGYTF.

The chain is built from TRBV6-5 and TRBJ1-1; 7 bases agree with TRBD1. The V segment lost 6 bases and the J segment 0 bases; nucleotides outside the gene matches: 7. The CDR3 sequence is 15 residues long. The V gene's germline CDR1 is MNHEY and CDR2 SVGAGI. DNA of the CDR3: TGTGCCAGCAGCCCGACAGGGATGGTGAACACTGAAGCTTTCTTT. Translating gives CASSPTGMVNTEAFF.

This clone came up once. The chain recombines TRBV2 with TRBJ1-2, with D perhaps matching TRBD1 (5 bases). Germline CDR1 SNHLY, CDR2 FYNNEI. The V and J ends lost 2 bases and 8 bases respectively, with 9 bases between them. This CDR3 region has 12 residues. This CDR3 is CASSERGSGYTF. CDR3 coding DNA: TGTGCCAGCAGTGAAAGGGGATCGGGCTACACCTTC. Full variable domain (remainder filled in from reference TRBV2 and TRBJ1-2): EPEVTQTPSHQVTQMGQEVILRCVPISNHLYFYWYRQILGQKVEFLVSFYNNEISEKSEIFDDQFSVERPDGSNFTLKIRSTKLEDSAMYFCASSERGSGYTFGSGTRLTVV.

CDR3 coding DNA: TGCAGTGCTGGGGGGACCCAGCCCCAGCATTTT. Translated, it gives CSAGGTQPQHF. V gene TRBV20-1 combines with J gene TRBJ1-5, with D possibly matching TRBD1 (5 bases). The CDR3 spans 11 residues. Deletions cut 5 bases from V and 7 bases from J, with 9 bases between. Germline V gives CDR1 DFQATT, CDR2 SNEGSKA (reference sequence).

CDR3 nucleotides: TGTGCCAGTAGTATGGCAGACTCCTACGAGCAGTACTTC. Translating gives CASSMADSYEQYF. The chain uses TRBV19 and TRBJ2-7; D unresolved. The CDR3 covers 13 residues. Germline values: CDR1 LNHDA, CDR2 SQIVND (reference sequence). V lost 3 bases to trimming and J lost 0 bases, with 6 bases between them.

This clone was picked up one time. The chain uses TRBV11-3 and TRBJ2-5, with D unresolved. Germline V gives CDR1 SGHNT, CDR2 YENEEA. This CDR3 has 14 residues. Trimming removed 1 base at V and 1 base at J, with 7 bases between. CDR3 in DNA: TGTGCCAGCAGCTTAGGGCCGCTCCAAGAGACCCAGTACTTC. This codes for CASSLGPLQETQYF. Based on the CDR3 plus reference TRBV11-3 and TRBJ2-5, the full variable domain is EAGVVQSPRYKIIEKKQPVAFWCNPISGHNTLYWYLQNLGQGPELLIRYENEEAVDDSQLPKDRFSAERLKGVDSTLKIQPAELGDSAVYLCASSLGPLQETQYFGPGTRLLVL.

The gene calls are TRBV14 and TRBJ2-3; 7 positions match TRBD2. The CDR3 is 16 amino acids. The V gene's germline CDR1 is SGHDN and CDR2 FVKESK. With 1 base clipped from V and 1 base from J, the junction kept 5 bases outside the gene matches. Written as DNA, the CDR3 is TGTGCCAGCAGCCAAGGTTGGCTAGCGGGCACAGATACGCAGTATTTT. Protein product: CASSQGWLAGTDTQYF.

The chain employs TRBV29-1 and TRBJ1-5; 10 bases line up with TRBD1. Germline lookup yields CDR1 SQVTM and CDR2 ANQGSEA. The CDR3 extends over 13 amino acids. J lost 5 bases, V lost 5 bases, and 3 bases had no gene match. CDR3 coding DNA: TGCAGCGTTCGGACAGGGGGGGATCAGCCCCAGCATTTT. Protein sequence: CSVRTGGDQPQHF.

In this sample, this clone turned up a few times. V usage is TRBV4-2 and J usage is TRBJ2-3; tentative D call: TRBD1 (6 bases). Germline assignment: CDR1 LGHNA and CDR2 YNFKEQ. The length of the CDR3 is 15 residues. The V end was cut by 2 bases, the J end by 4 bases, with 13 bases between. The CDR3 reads CASSQFWQGSDTQYF. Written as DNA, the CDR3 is TGTGCCAGCAGCCAATTCTGGCAGGGGTCAGATACGCAGTATTTT.

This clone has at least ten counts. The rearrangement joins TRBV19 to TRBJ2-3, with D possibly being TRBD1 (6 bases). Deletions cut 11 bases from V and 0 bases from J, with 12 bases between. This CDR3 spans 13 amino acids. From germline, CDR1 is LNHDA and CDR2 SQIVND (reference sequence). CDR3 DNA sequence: TGTGCCTCTCAGGGGCTCAGCACAGATACGCAGTATTTT. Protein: CASQGLSTDTQYF.

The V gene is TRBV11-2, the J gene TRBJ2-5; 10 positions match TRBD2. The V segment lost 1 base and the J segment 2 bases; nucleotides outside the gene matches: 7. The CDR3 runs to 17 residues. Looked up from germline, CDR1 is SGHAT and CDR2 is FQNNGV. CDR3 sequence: CASSLGWLAGAQETQYF. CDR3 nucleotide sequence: TGTGCCAGCAGCTTAGGATGGCTAGCGGGGGCTCAAGAGACCCAGTACTTC.

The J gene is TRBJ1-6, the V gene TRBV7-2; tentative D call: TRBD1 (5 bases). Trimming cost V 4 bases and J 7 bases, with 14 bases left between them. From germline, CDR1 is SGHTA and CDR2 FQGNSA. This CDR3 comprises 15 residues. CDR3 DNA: TGTGCCAGCAGCTCCGACAGTAACGGGAATTCACCCCTCCACTTT. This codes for CASSSDSNGNSPLHF.

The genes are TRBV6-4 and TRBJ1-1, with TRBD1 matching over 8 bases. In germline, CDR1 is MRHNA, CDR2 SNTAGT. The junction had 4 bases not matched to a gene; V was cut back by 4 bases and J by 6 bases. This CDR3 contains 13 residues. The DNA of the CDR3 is TGTGCCAGCAGTGCCTACAGGGGGGCTGAAGCTTTCTTT. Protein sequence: CASSAYRGAEAFF.

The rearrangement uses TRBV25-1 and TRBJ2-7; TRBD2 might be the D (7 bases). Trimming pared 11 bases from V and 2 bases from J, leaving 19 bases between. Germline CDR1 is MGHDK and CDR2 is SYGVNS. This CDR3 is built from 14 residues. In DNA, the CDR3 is TGTGCCGGTCATGGGGGGGCTTTCGCCTACGAGCAGTACGTC. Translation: CAGHGGAFAYEQYV.

The CDR3: CASSQDAGEGDTQYF. The CDR3 DNA is TGTGCCAGCAGCCAAGATGCCGGGGAAGGAGATACGCAGTATTTT. The chain combines TRBV3-1 (or the pseudogene TRBV3-2) with TRBJ2-3; D may be TRBD2 (5 bases). V was shortened by 0 bases and J by 5 bases, with 12 bases between the two germline ends. Germline lookup yields CDR1 LGHDT and CDR2 YNNKEL (reference sequence). The CDR3 extends over 15 amino acids.

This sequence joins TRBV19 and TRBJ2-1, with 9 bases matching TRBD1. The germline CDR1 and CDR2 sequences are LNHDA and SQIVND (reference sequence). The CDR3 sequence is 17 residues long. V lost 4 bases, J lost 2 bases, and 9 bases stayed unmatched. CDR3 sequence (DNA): TGTGCCAGTAGTACTGCTACGGGACAGGGCACCTACAATGAGCAGTTCTTC. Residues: CASSTATGQGTYNEQFF.